The T cell receptor (beta chain) under discussion was sequenced for a study of shared clonotypes between healthy human individuals. Generated by immunoSEQ multiplex PCR, the TCRdb table keeps only in-frame clones and is missing some. Found here are 2,100,000 or so clones, under 97% of them singletons; the top ten hold around 0.13%. The donors were all Caucasian adults (living in Nashville, Tennessee). Study-wide findings and caveats: Tissues were not sampled, only blood, and their repertoires likely differ.

In regard to this clone: Antigen: not known.

Sequenced sample: naive CD4+ T cells sorted from blood. Subset: CD45RA+ positively selected. The TCR sequence derives from a man in his late teens or twenties in good health.

The chain's CDR3 is CASSIVGPMNTEAFF. As DNA, the CDR3 is TGTGCCAGTAGTATAGTCGGCCCGATGAACACTGAAGCTTTCTTT. The chain carries TRBV19 and TRBJ1-1; D remains unclear. Trimming took 1 base from V and 0 from J, leaving 9 bases between them. Germline CDR1 reads LNHDA; CDR2 reads SQIVND (reference sequence). The CDR3 sequence is 15 residues long.